The subject of this entry is one T cell receptor beta chain. The antigen is not known. The sample belongs to a study of cytomegalovirus exposure and HLA in healthy donors. CDR3 size: 15 residues. The ends were cut back, 8 bases at V and 6 bases at J, with 17 bases in the middle. Germline V gene sequence: CDR1 SNHLY, CDR2 FYNNEI. PCR involved 60 Vbeta and 13 Jbeta primers. Here immunoSEQ multiplex PCR was the method, and the copy in TCRdb shows in-frame clones only, minus some. Of under 150,000 clones in the sample, approximately 80% were seen once. Study outcomes and limitations: The authors later found TCR association rates varying by HLA locus, with DRB1 most and HLA-C fewest.

The source is a woman in her thirties or forties in good health and CMV-seropositive. This chain connects TRBV2 to TRBJ1-6; possible D gene TRBD1, 5 bases. The sequenced sample consisted of PBMCs. CDR3 bases: TGTGCCAGCCGCACGCTAAGGGGTAGTAATTCACCCCTCCACTTT. It specifies CASRTLRGSNSPLHF.